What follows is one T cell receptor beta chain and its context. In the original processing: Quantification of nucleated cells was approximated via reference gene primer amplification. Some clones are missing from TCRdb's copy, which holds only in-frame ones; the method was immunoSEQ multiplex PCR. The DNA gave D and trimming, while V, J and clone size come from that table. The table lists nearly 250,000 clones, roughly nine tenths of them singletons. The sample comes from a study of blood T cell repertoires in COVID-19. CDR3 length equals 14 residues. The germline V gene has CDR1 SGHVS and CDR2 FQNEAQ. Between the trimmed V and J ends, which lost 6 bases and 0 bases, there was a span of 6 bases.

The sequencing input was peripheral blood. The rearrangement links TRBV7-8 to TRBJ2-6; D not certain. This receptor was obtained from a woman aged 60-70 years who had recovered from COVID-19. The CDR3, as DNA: TGTGCCAGCAGTCGGAGCTCTGGGGCCAACGTCCTGACTTTC. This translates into CASSRSSGANVLTF.